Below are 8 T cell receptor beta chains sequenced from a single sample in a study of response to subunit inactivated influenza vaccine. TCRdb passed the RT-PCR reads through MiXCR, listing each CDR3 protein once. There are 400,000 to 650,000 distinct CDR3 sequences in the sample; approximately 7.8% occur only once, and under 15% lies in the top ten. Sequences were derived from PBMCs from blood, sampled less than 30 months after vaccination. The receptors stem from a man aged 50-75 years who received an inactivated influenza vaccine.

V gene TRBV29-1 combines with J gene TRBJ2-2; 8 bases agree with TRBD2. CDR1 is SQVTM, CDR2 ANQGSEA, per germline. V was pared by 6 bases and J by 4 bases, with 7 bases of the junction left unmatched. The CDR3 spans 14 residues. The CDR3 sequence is CSVRGAGGTGELFF. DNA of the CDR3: TGCAGCGTCCGAGGGGCGGGAGGCACCGGGGAGCTGTTTTTT.

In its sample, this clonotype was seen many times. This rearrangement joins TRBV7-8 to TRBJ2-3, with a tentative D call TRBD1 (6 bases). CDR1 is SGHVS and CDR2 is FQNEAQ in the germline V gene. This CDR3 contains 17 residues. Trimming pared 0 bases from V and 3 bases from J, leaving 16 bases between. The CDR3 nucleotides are TGTGCCAGCAGCTTAGCTGGCCCAGGGGTACCAACAGATACGCAGTATTTT. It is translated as CASSLAGPGVPTDTQYF.

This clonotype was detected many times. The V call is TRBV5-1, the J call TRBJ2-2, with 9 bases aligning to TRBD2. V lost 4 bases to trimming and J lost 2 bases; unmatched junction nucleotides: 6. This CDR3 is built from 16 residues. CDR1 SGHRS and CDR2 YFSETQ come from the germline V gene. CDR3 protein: CASSPLAGVNTGELFF. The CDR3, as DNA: TGCGCCAGCAGCCCCTTAGCGGGAGTAAACACCGGGGAGCTGTTTTTT.

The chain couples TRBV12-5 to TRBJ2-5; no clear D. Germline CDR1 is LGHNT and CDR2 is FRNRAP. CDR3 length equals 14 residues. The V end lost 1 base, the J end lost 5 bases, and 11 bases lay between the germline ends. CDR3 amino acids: CASGLGDPRETQYF. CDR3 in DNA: TGTGCTAGTGGTTTGGGTGACCCCCGGGAGACCCAGTACTTC.

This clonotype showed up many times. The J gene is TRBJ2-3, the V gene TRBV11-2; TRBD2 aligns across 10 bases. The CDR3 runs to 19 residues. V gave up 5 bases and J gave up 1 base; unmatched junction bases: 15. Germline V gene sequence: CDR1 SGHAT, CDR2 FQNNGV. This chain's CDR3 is CASSLRASGRAFRTDTQYF. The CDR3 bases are TGTGCCAGCAGCCTAAGAGCGAGCGGGAGGGCCTTCCGCACAGATACGCAGTATTTT.

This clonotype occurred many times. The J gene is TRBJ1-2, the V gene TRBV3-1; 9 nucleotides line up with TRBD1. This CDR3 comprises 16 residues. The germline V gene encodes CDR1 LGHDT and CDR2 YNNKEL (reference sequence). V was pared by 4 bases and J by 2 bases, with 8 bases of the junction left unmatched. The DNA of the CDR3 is TGTGCCAGCAGCCCCTGGGACAGGGCGGTGAACTATGGCTACACCTTC. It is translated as CASSPWDRAVNYGYTF.

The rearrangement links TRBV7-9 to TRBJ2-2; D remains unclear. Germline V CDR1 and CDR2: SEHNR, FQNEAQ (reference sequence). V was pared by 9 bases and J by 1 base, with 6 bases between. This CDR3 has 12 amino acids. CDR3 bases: TGTGCCAGGAGTCTGAACACCGGGGAGCTGTTTTTT. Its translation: CARSLNTGELFF.

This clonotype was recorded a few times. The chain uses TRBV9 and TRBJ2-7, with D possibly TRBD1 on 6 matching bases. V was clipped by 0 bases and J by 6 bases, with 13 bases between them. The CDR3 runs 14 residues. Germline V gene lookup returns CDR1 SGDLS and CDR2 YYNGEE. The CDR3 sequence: CASSVAGDKTEQYF. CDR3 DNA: TGTGCCAGCAGCGTAGCTGGGGACAAGACCGAGCAGTACTTC.